The 18 T cell receptor beta chains below all came from one sample that was sequenced in a study of blood T cell repertoires in COVID-19. Produced via immunoSEQ multiplex PCR; TCRdb's table is partial and in-frame only. The repertoire holds roughly 250,000 clones, with 90% as singletons. Sample: peripheral blood. These receptors all come from a middle-aged woman with acute or convalescent COVID-19.

The V gene is TRBV7-9, the J gene TRBJ1-6; D may be TRBD1 (5 bases). The germline CDR1 and CDR2 sequences are SEHNR and FQNEAQ (reference sequence). Trimming removed 1 base from V and 7 bases from J, with 8 bases in between. The length of the CDR3 is 14 residues. The CDR3: CASSLERGNSPLHF. The CDR3 DNA reads as TGTGCCAGCAGCTTAGAAAGGGGCAATTCACCCCTCCACTTT. Full variable domain (outside the CDR3, taken from reference TRBV7-9 and TRBJ1-6): DTGVSQNPRHKITKRGQNVTFRCDPISEHNRLYWYRQTLGQGPEFLTYFQNEAQLEKSRLLSDRFSAERPKGSFSTLEIQRTEQGDSAMYLCASSLERGNSPLHFGNGTRLTVT.

The rearrangement links TRBV5-8 to TRBJ1-1, with 7 bases matching TRBD1. The germline CDR1 and CDR2 sequences are SGHTS and YDEGEE. The trim removed 1 base at V and 1 base at J, leaving 7 bases unmatched. The CDR3 loop spans 16 amino acids. The CDR3 sequence is CASSLSSGTANTEAFF. CDR3 nucleotides: TGTGCCAGCAGCTTGTCCTCCGGGACAGCGAACACTGAAGCTTTCTTT.

J is TRBJ1-4 and V is TRBV18, with TRBD1 matching over 9 bases. This CDR3 is 16 amino acids long. Germline assignment: CDR1 KGHSH and CDR2 LQKENI. V lost 5 bases, J lost 7 bases, and 11 bases stayed unmatched. The CDR3 spells CASSSGGQGNTEKLFF. In nucleotides, the CDR3 is TGTGCCAGCTCATCGGGAGGACAGGGGAATACTGAAAAACTGTTTTTT.

The chain combines TRBV10-3 with TRBJ1-2; no reliable D call. Germline values: CDR1 ENHRY, CDR2 SYGVKD. The CDR3 length is 12 residues. V lost 2 bases to trimming and J lost 7 bases, with 8 bases between them. CDR3 DNA: TGTGCCATCAGTGAGGTCGAGGGTGGCTACACCTTC. The encoded protein is CAISEVEGGYTF.

CDR3 bases: TGCGCCAGCAGCAGTACAGGGGGGCAGTTCTTC. Translating it yields CASSSTGGQFF. The J gene is TRBJ2-1, the V gene TRBV5-1; TRBD1 matches 8 bases. The CDR3 loop spans 11 amino acids. Germline V gene sequence: CDR1 SGHRS, CDR2 YFSETQ. The V gene end was trimmed by 4 bases and the J gene end by 12 bases; junction bases not matched to a gene: 3.

The chain uses TRBV9 and TRBJ1-2; 9 bases match TRBD1. The CDR3 sequence is 16 residues long. V was pared by 4 bases and J by 5 bases, with 12 bases of the junction left unmatched. Germline loops: CDR1 SGDLS, CDR2 YYNGEE. CDR3 nucleotide sequence: TGTGCCAGCAGCAAGACCGGGACAGGGTTAGTTTATGGCTACACCTTC. Translating it yields CASSKTGTGLVYGYTF.

This chain joins TRBV29-1 and TRBJ1-4, with D perhaps matching TRBD1 (6 bases). This CDR3 is 15 amino acids long. V lost 5 bases to trimming and J lost 7 bases, with 20 bases between them. Germline V gene data show CDR1 as SQVTM and CDR2 as ANQGSEA. The CDR3 region has the DNA TGCAGCGTTAGCATCGGGAGGGGGAGAGGTGAAAAACTGTTTTTT. Translated, it gives CSVSIGRGRGEKLFF.

In DNA form, the CDR3 reads TGTGCCTGGAGTGGCTGGAATAAGGGGCGGGAGACCCAGTACTTC. It codes for CAWSGWNKGRETQYF. This chain connects TRBV30 to TRBJ2-5, with a weak D call TRBD1 (5 bases). CDR1 and CDR2 from the germline V gene are GTSNPN and SVGIG (reference sequence). Trimming pared 1 base from V and 5 bases from J, leaving 17 bases between. This CDR3 spans 15 amino acids.

V is TRBV19 and J is TRBJ1-5, with D tentatively TRBD1 (6 bases). CDR1 is LNHDA, CDR2 SQIVND, per germline (reference sequence). This CDR3 region has 16 residues. Trimming pared 5 bases from V and 0 bases from J, leaving 14 bases between. DNA for the CDR3: TGTGCCAGTAGTCAAGGACAGACTTATAGCAATCAGCCCCAGCATTTT. Amino acids: CASSQGQTYSNQPQHF. The full variable domain, with the rest looked up from reference TRBV19 and TRBJ1-5, is DGGITQSPKYLFRKEGQNVTLSCEQNLNHDAMYWYRQDPGQGLRLIYYSQIVNDFQKGDIAEGYSVSREKKESFPLTVTSAQKNPTAFYLCASSQGQTYSNQPQHFGDGTRLSIL.

The chain combines TRBV9 with TRBJ1-5; D not certain. The CDR3 runs 13 residues. The V gene's germline CDR1 is SGDLS and CDR2 YYNGEE. Trimming stripped 3 bases from V and 7 bases from J, with 11 bases between. CDR3 in amino acids: CASSGEGTQPQHF. Written as DNA, the CDR3 is TGTGCCAGCAGCGGGGAGGGAACCCAGCCCCAGCATTTT.

V is TRBV7-3 and J is TRBJ2-3; 8 bases map to TRBD2. The germline V gene encodes CDR1 SGHTA and CDR2 FQGTGA. The V and J ends lost 5 bases and 4 bases, in that order; junction bases with no gene match: 2. This CDR3 is 13 amino acids long. The CDR3 sequence: CASSPSGPDTQYF. The CDR3 nucleotides are TGTGCCAGCAGCCCTAGCGGGCCAGATACGCAGTATTTT.

The rearrangement joins TRBV18 to TRBJ1-6; D is perhaps TRBD1 (5 bases). The V gene's germline CDR1 is KGHSH and CDR2 LQKENI. The CDR3 has 14 amino acids. V lost 4 bases and J lost 5, with 9 bases in between. CDR3 in amino acids: CASSRREDNSPLHF. The CDR3 DNA reads TGTGCCAGCTCACGCAGGGAAGATAATTCACCCCTCCACTTT.

This clone has only one observation. This sequence joins TRBV18 and TRBJ1-1; 10 bases are shared with TRBD1. Unmatched junction bases numbered 6, after V lost 4 bases and J lost 4 bases. The germline V gene has CDR1 KGHSH and CDR2 LQKENI. This CDR3 comprises 15 residues. CDR3 loop: CASSQTGGASTEAFF. DNA of the CDR3: TGTGCCAGCTCACAGACAGGGGGCGCGTCCACTGAAGCTTTCTTT. Variable domain in full (rest from reference TRBV18 and TRBJ1-1): NAGVMQNPRHLVRRRGQEARLRCSPMKGHSHVYWYRQLPEEGLKFMVYLQKENIIDESGMPKERFSAEFPKEGPSILRIQQVVRGDSAAYFCASSQTGGASTEAFFGQGTRLTVV.

The chain is built from TRBV14 and TRBJ1-5; D uncertain. Trimming stripped 0 bases from V and 5 bases from J, with 5 bases between. The CDR3 has 13 residues. In germline, CDR1 is SGHDN, CDR2 FVKESK. CDR3 nucleotide sequence: TGTGCCAGCAGCCAAGACTCGTATCAGCCCCAGCATTTT. This encodes CASSQDSYQPQHF.

The gene calls are TRBV6-5 and TRBJ1-2; D unclear. The CDR3 consists of 11 residues. Trimming shortened V by 6 bases and J by 5 bases, and 7 bases separated the two germline ends. Germline CDR1 is MNHEY and CDR2 is SVGAGI. DNA of the CDR3: TGTGCCAGCAGGGCGGTATATGGCTACACCTTC. Its translation: CASRAVYGYTF.

V gene TRBV11-2 combines with J gene TRBJ2-2, with D possibly TRBD1 on 5 matching bases. Per germline, CDR1 SGHAT and CDR2 FQNNGV. The CDR3 loop spans 16 amino acids. Between the trimmed V and J ends, which lost 0 bases and 3 bases, there was a span of 11 bases. CDR3: CASSLDWQGHTGELFF. CDR3 nucleotides: TGTGCCAGCAGCTTAGATTGGCAGGGCCACACCGGGGAGCTGTTTTTT.

The CDR3 DNA reads TGTGCCAGCAGCTTCATTAGCGGGGGGTACACAGATACGCAGTATTTT. Protein sequence: CASSFISGGYTDTQYF. This sequence joins TRBV11-2 and TRBJ2-3; 10 bases are a match to TRBD2. V trimming: 3 bases; J trimming: 2 bases; junction bases outside the gene matches: 5. The CDR3 consists of 16 residues. Germline V gene lookup returns CDR1 SGHAT and CDR2 FQNNGV.

V is TRBV5-1 and J is TRBJ2-3, with 7 bases lining up with TRBD1. CDR3 length: 19 residues. The V gene's germline CDR1 is SGHRS and CDR2 YFSETQ. Trimming cost V 1 base and J 0 bases; bases outside gene matches: 14. The DNA of the CDR3 is TGCGCCAGCAGCTTGTTAACAGGGGACCCTACCTCTAGCACAGATACGCAGTATTTT. Protein product: CASSLLTGDPTSSTDTQYF.